This entry lists 21 T cell receptor beta chains sequenced from one sample in a study of blood T cell repertoires in COVID-19 (TCRdb year 2020). Receptor amplification or capture employed the immunoSEQ multiplex PCR assay. In TCRdb, the immuneACCESS table is reduced to in-frame sequences with V and J assigned. These tables do not hold every clone; where another copy was compared, an unresolved V gene accounts for under half, and the others remain unexplained. The sample contains 160,000 or so clones, about 86% of them found a single time. Together, the top ten hold over 9% of the sample. Sequenced sample: peripheral blood. The receptors were sampled from a woman in her seventies with COVID-19, enrolled during active disease.

The gene calls are TRBV6-5 and TRBJ1-2, with 7 bases that match TRBD1. Per germline, CDR1 MNHEY and CDR2 SVGAGI. J gave up 2 bases and V 4 bases, and 7 bases lay outside the gene matches. The CDR3 covers 15 residues. The CDR3 sequence is CASSSPGQTNYGYTF. CDR3 sequence (DNA): TGTGCCAGCAGTTCCCCGGGACAGACCAACTATGGCTACACCTTC.

The chain has TRBV7-3 and TRBJ2-5; the D gene is possibly TRBD2 (6 bases). Germline lookup yields CDR1 SGHTA and CDR2 FQGTGA. This CDR3 has 15 amino acids. V shed 2 bases and J shed 5 bases, with 15 bases lying between them. The CDR3 bases are TGTGCCAGCAGCTTATCGGCGGGGATTCAGGAGACCCAGTACTTC. Translated: CASSLSAGIQETQYF. Full variable domain (outside the CDR3, taken from reference TRBV7-3 and TRBJ2-5): GAGVSQTPSNKVTEKGKYVELRCDPISGHTALYWYRQSLGQGPEFLIYFQGTGAADDSGLPNDRFFAVRPEGSVSTLKIQRTERGDSAVYLCASSLSAGIQETQYFGPGTRLLVL.

The genes are TRBV7-2 and TRBJ1-2; maybe TRBD1 (5 bases). Trimming pared 5 bases from V and 4 bases from J, leaving 11 bases between. Germline-derived CDR1 and CDR2 are SGHTA and FQGNSA. CDR3 length equals 13 residues. DNA for the CDR3: TGTGCCAGCAGCCCCGGGGGAACCTATGGCTACACCTTC. Translated, it gives CASSPGGTYGYTF.

This clone was seen once. The rearrangement uses TRBV29-1 and TRBJ2-1; 9 bases align to TRBD1. Germline assignment: CDR1 SQVTM and CDR2 ANQGSEA. Trimming took 6 bases from V and 3 from J; bases not matched to a gene: 3. The CDR3 has 13 residues. CDR3 coding DNA: TGCAGCGTACGGGACAGGGACTACAATGAGCAGTTCTTC. Protein: CSVRDRDYNEQFF.

In its sample, this clone was seen a few times. This sequence joins TRBV29-1 and TRBJ1-1, with 7 positions matching TRBD1. The CDR3 length is 15 residues. Trimming at V came to 5 bases and at J to 5 bases, leaving 14 bases not matched to a gene. Germline-derived CDR1 and CDR2 are SQVTM and ANQGSEA. The CDR3 sequence is CSVTRGQVQDTEAFF. As DNA, the CDR3 is TGCAGCGTTACAAGGGGGCAGGTACAGGATACTGAAGCTTTCTTT.

The gene calls are TRBV2 and TRBJ1-2; D call uncertain. The CDR3 has 15 residues. Germline V lookup: CDR1 SNHLY, CDR2 FYNNEI. V shed 6 bases and J shed 0 bases, with 14 bases lying between them. The CDR3 loop is CASSRARVSNYGYTF. In nucleotides, the CDR3 is TGTGCCAGCAGCCGAGCCCGGGTCTCTAACTATGGCTACACCTTC.

The V call is TRBV4-1, the J call TRBJ1-2; 9 bases map to TRBD1. Looked up from germline, CDR1 is MGHRA and CDR2 is YSYEKL. The CDR3 loop spans 14 amino acids. V trimming: 2 bases; J trimming: 8 bases; junction bases outside the gene matches: 6. CDR3 region: CASSQSDRGGGYTF. The CDR3 DNA is TGCGCCAGCAGCCAATCGGACAGGGGCGGCGGCTACACCTTC.

CDR3 coding DNA: TGTGCCAGCAGCCAAGAGGGACTGGGGAGCAATCAGCCCCAGCATTTT. It codes for CASSQEGLGSNQPQHF. This sequence joins TRBV4-2 and TRBJ1-5; TRBD1 might be the D (5 bases). This CDR3 contains 16 residues. The germline V and J ends were trimmed by 0 bases and 1 base, with 10 bases remaining between them. Germline CDR1 and CDR2: LGHNA and YNFKEQ.

The chain combines TRBV19 with TRBJ2-5, with 8 bases lining up with TRBD2. After removal of 4 bases from V and 0 bases from J, the junction contained 4 bases not matched to a gene. The CDR3 sequence is 15 residues long. Looked up from germline, CDR1 is LNHDA and CDR2 is SQIVND (reference sequence). CDR3 loop: CASSTGLGHQETQYF. The CDR3 coding sequence is TGTGCCAGTAGTACGGGACTAGGGCACCAAGAGACCCAGTACTTC.

The chain uses TRBV7-3 and TRBJ1-1; D possibly corresponds to TRBD1 (6 bases). Germline lookup yields CDR1 SGHTA and CDR2 FQGTGA. The V end was cut by 2 bases, the J end by 8 bases, with 15 bases between. The CDR3 is made up of 14 amino acids. CDR3 coding DNA: TGTGCCAGCAGCTTACTGGGGGCACCCTCCGAAGCTTTCTTT. Its translation is CASSLLGAPSEAFF.

In its sample, this clone was seen once. This chain links TRBV6-5 with TRBJ2-6; D is unclear. The length of the CDR3 is 14 residues. The germline V gene has CDR1 MNHEY and CDR2 SVGAGI. V shed 5 bases and J shed 0 bases, with 5 bases lying between them. CDR3 sequence reads: CASSRSSGANVLTF. CDR3 bases: TGTGCCAGCAGTCGGAGCTCTGGGGCCAACGTCCTGACTTTC.

The rearrangement uses TRBV19 and TRBJ1-1; D remains unclear. With 6 bases removed from V and 6 bases from J, the gap between germline ends came to 17 bases. Germline CDR1 reads LNHDA; CDR2 reads SQIVND (reference sequence). This CDR3 contains 14 residues. The CDR3 nucleotides are TGTGCCAGTAGCCCGACACCCCGGAGGGCTGAAGCTTTCTTT. It specifies CASSPTPRRAEAFF.

This chain joins TRBV18 and TRBJ2-2, with D perhaps matching TRBD1 (5 bases). From germline, CDR1 is KGHSH and CDR2 LQKENI. V was pared by 2 bases and J by 3 bases, with 13 bases between. CDR3 length equals 16 residues. CDR3 loop: CASSPSRTKDTGELFF. For the CDR3, the DNA is TGTGCCAGCTCACCAAGCCGGACAAAGGACACCGGGGAGCTGTTTTTT.

Concerning this clone: The same CDR3 arises from other DNA sequences in this sample as well. This chain links TRBV18 with TRBJ1-5, with D possibly TRBD1 on 5 matching bases. Germline CDR1 and CDR2: KGHSH and LQKENI. V was clipped by 6 bases and J by 5 bases, with 11 bases between them. The CDR3 contains 13 residues. The CDR3 DNA follows: TGTGCCAGCTCCCCCGCGGGGGATCAGCCCCAGCATTTT. Translation gives CASSPAGDQPQHF.

The rearrangement uses TRBV11-3 and TRBJ2-2; maybe TRBD1 (7 bases). The CDR3 is made up of 14 amino acids. V was pared by 2 bases and J by 6 bases, with 10 bases between. The germline gives CDR1 SGHNT, CDR2 YENEEA. CDR3 nucleotide sequence: TGTGCCAGCAGCTTACAGGGGGAGGCCGGGGAGCTGTTTTTT. It specifies CASSLQGEAGELFF.

The rearrangement links TRBV5-5 to TRBJ2-7; the D gene is possibly TRBD1 (6 bases). The CDR3 sequence is 14 residues long. Germline CDR1 and CDR2: SGHKS and YYEKEE (reference sequence). Between the trimmed V and J ends, which lost 2 bases and 4 bases, there was a span of 13 bases. CDR3 nucleotides: TGTGCCAGCAGCTTAGTGGGGGCCCAATACGAGCAGTACTTC. This gives the protein CASSLVGAQYEQYF.

This chain links TRBV30 with TRBJ1-2; D possibly corresponds to TRBD1 (5 bases). The germline V gene has CDR1 GTSNPN and CDR2 SVGIG (reference sequence). With 1 base removed from V and 8 bases from J, the gap between germline ends came to 11 bases. There are 12 residues in the CDR3. The CDR3 loop is CAWSATAWGYTF. CDR3 DNA sequence: TGTGCCTGGAGTGCGACAGCCTGGGGCTACACCTTC.

The rearrangement joins TRBV2 to TRBJ2-5, with 7 bases identical to TRBD2. V shed 7 bases, J shed 5 bases, and the junction held 4 bases outside the gene matches. Per the germline V gene, CDR1 is SNHLY and CDR2 is FYNNEI. This CDR3 contains 12 residues. CDR3 region: CASKWEGETQYF. CDR3 bases: TGTGCCAGCAAATGGGAGGGGGAGACCCAGTACTTC.

V is TRBV21-1 and J is TRBJ1-5; the DNA was not used to check the table's D call, TRBD1. TRBV21-1 is noted as a pseudogene. This CDR3 spans 17 amino acids. Here the CDR3 DNA reads TGTGCCAGCAGCAAATCTCGTCAGGGTGGTGGGAATCAGCCCCAGCATTTT. Protein: CASSKSRQGGGNQPQHF.

This rearrangement joins TRBV4-2 to TRBJ2-7; 12 bases line up with TRBD2. The CDR3 loop spans 15 amino acids. V shed 4 bases and J 4 bases; nucleotides not matched to a gene: 5. CDR1 is LGHNA and CDR2 is YNFKEQ in the germline V gene. The CDR3 protein is CASSPTSGGQYEQYF. The CDR3 DNA follows: TGTGCCAGCAGCCCCACTAGCGGGGGGCAGTACGAGCAGTACTTC.

The V call is TRBV10-3, the J call TRBJ2-1, with 14 bases matching TRBD2. CDR1 is ENHRY and CDR2 is SYGVKD in the germline V gene. V lost 6 bases, J lost 7 bases, and 8 bases stayed unmatched. This CDR3 spans 16 amino acids. CDR3 DNA: TGTGCCATCAGCCCTATGACTAGCGGGGGGGTAAATGAGCAGTTCTTC. Translating it yields CAISPMTSGGVNEQFF.